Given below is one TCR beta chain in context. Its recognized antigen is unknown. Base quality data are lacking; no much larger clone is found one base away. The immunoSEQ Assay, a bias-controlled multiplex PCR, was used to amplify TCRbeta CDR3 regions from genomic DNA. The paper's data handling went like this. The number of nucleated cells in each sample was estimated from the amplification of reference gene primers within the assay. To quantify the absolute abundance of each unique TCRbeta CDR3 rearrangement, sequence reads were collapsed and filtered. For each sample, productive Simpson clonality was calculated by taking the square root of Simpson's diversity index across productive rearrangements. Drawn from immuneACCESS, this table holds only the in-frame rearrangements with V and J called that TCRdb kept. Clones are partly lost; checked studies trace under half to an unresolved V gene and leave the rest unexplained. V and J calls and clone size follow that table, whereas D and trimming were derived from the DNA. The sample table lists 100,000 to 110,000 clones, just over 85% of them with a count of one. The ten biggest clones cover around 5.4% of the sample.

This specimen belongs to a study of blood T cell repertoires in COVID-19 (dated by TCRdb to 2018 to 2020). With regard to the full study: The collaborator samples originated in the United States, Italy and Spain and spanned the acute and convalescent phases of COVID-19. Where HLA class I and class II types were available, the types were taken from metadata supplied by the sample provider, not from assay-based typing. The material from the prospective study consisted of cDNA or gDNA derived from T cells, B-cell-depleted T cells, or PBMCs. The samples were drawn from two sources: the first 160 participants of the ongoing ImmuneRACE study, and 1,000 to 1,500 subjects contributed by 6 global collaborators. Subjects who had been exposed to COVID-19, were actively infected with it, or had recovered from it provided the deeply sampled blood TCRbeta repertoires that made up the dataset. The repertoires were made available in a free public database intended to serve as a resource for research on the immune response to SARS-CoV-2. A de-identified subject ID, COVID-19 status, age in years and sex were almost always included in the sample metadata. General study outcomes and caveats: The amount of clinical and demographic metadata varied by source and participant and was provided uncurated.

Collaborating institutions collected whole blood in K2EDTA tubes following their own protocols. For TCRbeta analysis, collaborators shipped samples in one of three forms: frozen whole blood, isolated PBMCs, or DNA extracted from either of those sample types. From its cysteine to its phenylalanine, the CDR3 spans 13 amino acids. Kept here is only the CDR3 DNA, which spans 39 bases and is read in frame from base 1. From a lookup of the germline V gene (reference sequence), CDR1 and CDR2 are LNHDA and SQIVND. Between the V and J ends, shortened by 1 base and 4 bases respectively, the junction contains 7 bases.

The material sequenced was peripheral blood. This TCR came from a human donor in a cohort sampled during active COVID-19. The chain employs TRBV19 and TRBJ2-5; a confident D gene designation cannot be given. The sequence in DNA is TGTGCCAGTAGTATAGCCCCGGGAGAGACCCAGTACTTC. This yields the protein CASSIAPGETQYF.